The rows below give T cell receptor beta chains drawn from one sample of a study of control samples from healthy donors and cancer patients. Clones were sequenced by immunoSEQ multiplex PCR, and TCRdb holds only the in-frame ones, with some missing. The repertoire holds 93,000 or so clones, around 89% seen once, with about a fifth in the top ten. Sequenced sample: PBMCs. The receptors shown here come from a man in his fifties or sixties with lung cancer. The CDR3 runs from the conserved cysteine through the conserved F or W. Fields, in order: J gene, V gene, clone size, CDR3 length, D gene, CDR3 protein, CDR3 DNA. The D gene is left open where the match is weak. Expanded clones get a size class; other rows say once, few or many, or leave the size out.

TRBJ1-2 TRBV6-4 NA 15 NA CASSEYGQGIYGYTF TGTGCCAGCAGTGAATACGGTCAGGGGATCTATGGCTACACCTTC
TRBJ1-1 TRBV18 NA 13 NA CASSPSRTFEAFF TGTGCCAGCTCACCGTCGCGGACATTTGAAGCTTTCTTT
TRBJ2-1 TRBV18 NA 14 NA CASSPPYTNNEQFF TGTGCCAGCTCACCGCCTTACACAAATAATGAGCAGTTCTTC
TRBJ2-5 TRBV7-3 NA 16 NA CASSLTAASGAKTQYF TGTGCCAGCAGCTTAACTGCCGCGTCGGGGGCAAAGACCCAGTACTTC
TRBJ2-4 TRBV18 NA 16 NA CASSTNVGTYRNIQYF TGTGCCAGCTCAACTAACGTGGGGACTTATCGAAACATTCAGTACTTC
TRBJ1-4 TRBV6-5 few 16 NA CASSYSGNRRNEKLFF TGTGCCAGCAGTTACTCGGGTAACAGGAGAAATGAAAAACTGTTTTTT
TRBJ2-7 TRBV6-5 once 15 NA CASSWPGKNSYEQYF TGTGCCAGCAGTTGGCCGGGGAAAAATTCCTACGAGCAGTACTTC
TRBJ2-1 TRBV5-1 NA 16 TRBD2 CASRLVAGSSYNEQFF TGCGCCAGCAGGTTGGTAGCGGGATCCTCCTACAATGAGCAGTTCTTC
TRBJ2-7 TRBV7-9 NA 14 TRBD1 CASAQGQGFYEQYF TGTGCCAGCGCACAGGGACAGGGGTTTTACGAGCAGTACTTC
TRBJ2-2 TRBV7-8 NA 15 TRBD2 CASSGLAGGTGELFF TGTGCCAGCAGCGGACTAGCGGGGGGGACAGGGGAGCTGTTTTTT
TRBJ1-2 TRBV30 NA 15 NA CAWRAGLGSNYGYTF TGTGCCTGGAGGGCCGGACTGGGCTCTAACTATGGCTACACCTTC
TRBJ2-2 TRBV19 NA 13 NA CASSMGTGGELFF TGTGCCAGTAGTATGGGGACTGGTGGGGAGCTGTTTTTT
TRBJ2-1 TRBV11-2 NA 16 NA CASSGAGTSSYNEQFF TGTGCCAGCAGCGGTGCCGGGACTTCCTCCTACAATGAGCAGTTCTTC
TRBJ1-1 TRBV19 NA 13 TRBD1 CASSVQGQTEAFF TGTGCCAGTAGTGTACAGGGGCAGACTGAAGCTTTCTTT
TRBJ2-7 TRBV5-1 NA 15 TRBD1 CASSLGGQGTNEQYF TGCGCCAGCAGCTTGGGAGGACAGGGGACTAACGAGCAGTACTTC
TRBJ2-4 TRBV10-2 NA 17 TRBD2 CASSPPGAGASKNIQYF TGCGCCAGCAGTCCGCCAGGAGCGGGGGCCTCAAAAAACATTCAGTACTTC